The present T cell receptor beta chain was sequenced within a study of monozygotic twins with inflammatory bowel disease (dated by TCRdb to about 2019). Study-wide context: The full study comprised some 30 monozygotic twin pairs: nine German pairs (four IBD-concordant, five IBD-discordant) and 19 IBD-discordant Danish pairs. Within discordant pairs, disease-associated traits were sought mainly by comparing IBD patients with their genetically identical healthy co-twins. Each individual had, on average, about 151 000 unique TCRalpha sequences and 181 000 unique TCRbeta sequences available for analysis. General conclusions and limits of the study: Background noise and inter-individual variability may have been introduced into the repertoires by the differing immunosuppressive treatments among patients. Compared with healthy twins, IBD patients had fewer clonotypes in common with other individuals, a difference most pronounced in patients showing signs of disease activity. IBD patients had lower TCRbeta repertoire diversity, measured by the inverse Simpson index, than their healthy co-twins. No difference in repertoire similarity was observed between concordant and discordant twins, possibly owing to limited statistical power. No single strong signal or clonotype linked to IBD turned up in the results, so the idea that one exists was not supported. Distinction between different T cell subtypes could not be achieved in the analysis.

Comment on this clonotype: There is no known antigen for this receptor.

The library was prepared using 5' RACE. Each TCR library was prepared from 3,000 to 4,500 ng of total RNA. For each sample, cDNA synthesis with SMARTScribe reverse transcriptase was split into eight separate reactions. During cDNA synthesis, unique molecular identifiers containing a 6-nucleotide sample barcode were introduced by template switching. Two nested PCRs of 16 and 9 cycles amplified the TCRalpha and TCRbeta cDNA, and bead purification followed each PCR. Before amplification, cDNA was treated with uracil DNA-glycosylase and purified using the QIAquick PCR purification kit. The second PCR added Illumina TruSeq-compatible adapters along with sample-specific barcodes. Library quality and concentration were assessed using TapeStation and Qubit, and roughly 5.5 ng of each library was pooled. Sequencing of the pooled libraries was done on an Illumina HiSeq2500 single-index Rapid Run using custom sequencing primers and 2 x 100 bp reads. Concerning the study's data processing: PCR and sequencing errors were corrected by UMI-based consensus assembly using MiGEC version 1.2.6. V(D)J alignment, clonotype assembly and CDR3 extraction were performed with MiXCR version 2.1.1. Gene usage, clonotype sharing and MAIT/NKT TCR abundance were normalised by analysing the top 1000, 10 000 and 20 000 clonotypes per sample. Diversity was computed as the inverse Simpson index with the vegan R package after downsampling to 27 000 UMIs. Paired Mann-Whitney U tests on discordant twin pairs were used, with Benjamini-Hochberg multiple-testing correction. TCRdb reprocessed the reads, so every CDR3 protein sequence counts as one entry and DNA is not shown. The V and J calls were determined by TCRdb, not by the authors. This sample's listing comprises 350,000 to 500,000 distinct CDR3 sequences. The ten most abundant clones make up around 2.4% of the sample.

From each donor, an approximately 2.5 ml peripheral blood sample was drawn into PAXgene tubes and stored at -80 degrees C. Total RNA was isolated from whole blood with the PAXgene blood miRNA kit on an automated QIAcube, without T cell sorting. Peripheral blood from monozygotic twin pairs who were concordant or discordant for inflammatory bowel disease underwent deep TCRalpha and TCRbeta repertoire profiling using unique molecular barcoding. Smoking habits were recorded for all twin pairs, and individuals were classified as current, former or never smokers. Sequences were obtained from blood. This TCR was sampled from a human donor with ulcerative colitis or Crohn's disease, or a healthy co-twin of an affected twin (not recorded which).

The CDR3 reads CSASGALQSYGYTF. The chain was built from TRBV20-1 and TRBJ1-2; TCRdb designates TRBD1, a call that cannot be tested without DNA. The CDR3, from cysteine to phenylalanine, totals 14 residues. Only the protein is available. CDR1 and CDR2, looked up from the germline V gene (reference sequence), are DFQATT and SNEGSKA.